The source of this T cell receptor beta chain is a study of cytomegalovirus exposure and HLA in healthy donors. A few counts support this clone. As yet, its antigen is unknown. The CDR3 runs 16 residues. Trimming removed 5 bases at V and 3 bases at J, with 17 bases between. Germline CDR1 reads SGHDN; CDR2 reads FVKESK. Study outcomes and limitations: The Asian-associated ancestry cluster reportedly had fewer N-insertions than the approximately 610-donor mean in a later analysis. Using a false discovery rate of 0.05, a later analysis showed that about 16,000 TCR beta sequences were associated with HLA alleles. TCR beta V- and J-gene trimming, according to a later analysis, was linked to a missense DCLRE1C variant. Per a prior analysis, the majority of TCR beta V segments were productive roughly 90% or roughly 30% of the time.

Researchers ran the PCR with 60 Vbeta and 13 Jbeta primers. Sequenced by immunoSEQ multiplex PCR; TCRdb stores in-frame clones only, minus some. Of approximately 140,000 clones in the sample, 65% to 90% were seen once. The sequencing sample was made of PBMCs. This clonotype was obtained from a girl aged 2-10 years in good health and CMV-seronegative. V gene TRBV14 combines with J gene TRBJ1-5; tentatively, D is TRBD1 (5 bases). The DNA of the CDR3 is TGTGCCAGCAGCGAGAAGGACATACCCTCCAATCAGCCCCAGCATTTT. This gives the protein CASSEKDIPSNQPQHF.